This T cell receptor (beta chain) is from a study of T-cell memory formation after mild COVID-19. TCRdb analysed the 5' RACE reads with MiXCR anew, one entry per CDR3 protein. Altogether approximately 46,000 distinct CDR3 sequences are present, roughly an eighth being singletons, with the ten largest covering around 26%. This clonotype was seen a few times. Its specificity is unknown. The CDR3 extends over 14 amino acids. Trimming took 1 base from V and 8 from J, leaving 13 bases between them. Study outcomes and limitations: CD8+ contracting clones occupied EMRA, while CD4+ ones occupied mainly CM and EM. For second-wave clones that peaked at day 37, SARS-CoV-2 specificity went unverified.

Sequenced material: PBMCs or a T cell subset sorted from them (not recorded which). The gene calls are TRBV12-3 or TRBV12-4 and TRBJ2-3, with a weak D call TRBD1 (5 bases). The TCR originated in a young man who had mild COVID-19 (a few samples of this study predate the infection). Cell type and time point are not known. The CDR3 spells CASSLGGPSGTQYF. For the CDR3, the DNA is TGTGCCAGCAGTTTAGGGGGCCCCTCGGGTACGCAGTATTTT.